The 22 T cell receptor beta chains below were found in one sample sequenced in a study of OX40 agonist ivuxolimab in advanced cancers. Sequencing used immunoSEQ multiplex PCR; TCRdb keeps in-frame clones, though not all of them. The table has tens of thousands of clones, 84% seen once; the top ten hold around 6.6%. Material: CD4+ or CD8+ T cells sorted from blood, obtained in a trial of the OX40 agonist ivuxolimab. Receptors were obtained from an adult with an advanced solid tumor such as melanoma, head and neck, liver or kidney cancer.

CDR3: CASSYAPTGNYGYTF. Here the CDR3 DNA reads TGTGCCAGCAGTTACGCCCCGACAGGGAACTATGGCTACACCTTC. The chain uses TRBV6-5 and TRBJ1-2; 7 bases are a match to TRBD1. V was clipped by 2 bases and J by 2 bases; unmatched bases: 5. The CDR3 spans 15 residues. Germline assignment: CDR1 MNHEY and CDR2 SVGAGI.

The rearrangement links TRBV15 to TRBJ1-2; 8 positions agree with TRBD1. V shed 5 bases and J 3 bases; nucleotides not matched to a gene: 8. Germline CDR1 reads LNHNV; CDR2 reads YYDKDF (reference sequence). The length of the CDR3 is 15 residues. The DNA for the CDR3 is TGTGCCACCAGCGGGGGAACAGGGGGATACTATGGCTACACCTTC. Encoded protein: CATSGGTGGYYGYTF.

The V gene is TRBV5-4, the J gene TRBJ1-4, with D unclear. The CDR3 totals 16 residues. V lost 2 bases, J lost 0 bases, and 11 bases lay in between. CDR1 and CDR2 (germline): SGHNT, YYREEE (reference sequence). The CDR3 nucleotides read TGTGCCAGCAGCTTATATCCGCATGCAACTAATGAAAAACTGTTTTTT. Its translation is CASSLYPHATNEKLFF.

J is TRBJ1-5 and V is TRBV6-5; tentatively, D is TRBD1 (5 bases). The CDR3 spans 14 residues. Germline lookup yields CDR1 MNHEY and CDR2 SVGAGI. Trimming removed 1 base at V and 5 bases at J, with 9 bases between. CDR3 nucleotides: TGTGCCAGCAGTTACTTCTCAGGGTATCAGCCCCAGCATTTT. This codes for CASSYFSGYQPQHF.

J is TRBJ1-4 and V is TRBV7-8, with D unclear. CDR3 size: 15 residues. Germline loops: CDR1 SGHVS, CDR2 FQNEAQ. V was trimmed by 1 base and J by 8 bases, leaving 14 bases between them. The CDR3 loop is CASSLGIATGEKLFF. The DNA of the CDR3 is TGTGCCAGCAGCTTAGGGATTGCAACCGGAGAAAAACTGTTTTTT.

The rearrangement links TRBV5-1 to TRBJ2-7; D is perhaps TRBD1 (6 bases). CDR1 SGHRS and CDR2 YFSETQ come from the germline V gene. The CDR3 has 14 residues. The V gene lost 2 bases and the J gene lost 4 bases, with 13 bases spanning the gap. The CDR3 DNA reads TGCGCCAGCAGCTTCAACAGGGTGGGTTACGAGCAGTACTTC. Translating gives CASSFNRVGYEQYF.

The chain joins TRBV6-5 to TRBJ1-2, with TRBD1 identical over 7 bases. Trimming took 4 bases from V and 2 from J; bases not matched to a gene: 10. The CDR3 is made up of 16 amino acids. Germline V gene lookup returns CDR1 MNHEY and CDR2 SVGAGI. The CDR3 loop is CASSFTRQGPNYGYTF. The CDR3 region has the DNA TGTGCCAGCAGTTTCACCCGACAGGGACCCAACTATGGCTACACCTTC.

The gene calls are TRBV2 and TRBJ1-6; D not certain. Germline CDR1 and CDR2: SNHLY and FYNNEI. The length of the CDR3 is 14 residues. V shed 6 bases and J shed 5 bases, with 11 bases lying between them. CDR3 region: CASSPGPDNSPLHF. The CDR3 bases are TGTGCCAGCAGCCCCGGACCTGATAATTCACCCCTCCACTTT. The variable domain in full, completed from reference TRBV2 and TRBJ1-6, reads EPEVTQTPSHQVTQMGQEVILRCVPISNHLYFYWYRQILGQKVEFLVSFYNNEISEKSEIFDDQFSVERPDGSNFTLKIRSTKLEDSAMYFCASSPGPDNSPLHFGNGTRLTVT.

The chain links TRBV6-5 to TRBJ1-2; D call uncertain. Germline V lookup: CDR1 MNHEY, CDR2 SVGAGI. The V end lost 6 bases, the J end lost 13 bases, and 24 bases lay between the germline ends. There are 14 residues in the CDR3. The CDR3 DNA sequence: TGTGCCAGCAGCCGGGTGGGATCCAACTTCTGGGCCACCTTC. Encoded protein: CASSRVGSNFWATF.

The rearrangement joins TRBV5-4 to TRBJ2-1; TRBD1 might be the D (7 bases). The V end lost 4 bases, the J end lost 2 bases, and 16 bases lay between the germline ends. This CDR3 is built from 16 residues. The V gene's germline CDR1 is SGHNT and CDR2 YYREEE (reference sequence). The CDR3 nucleotides are TGTGCCAGCAGCCCCCAGGGGGGCATAACCTACAATGAGCAGTTCTTC. It is translated as CASSPQGGITYNEQFF.

The rearrangement joins TRBV30 to TRBJ2-7; possible D gene TRBD2, 6 bases. The CDR3 has 12 residues. The V end was cut by 5 bases, the J end by 2 bases, with 10 bases between. Germline lookup yields CDR1 GTSNPN and CDR2 SVGIG (reference sequence). CDR3 loop: CAWSGLTYEQYF. For the CDR3, the DNA is TGTGCCTGGTCGGGACTCACCTACGAGCAGTACTTC.

V usage is TRBV6-5 and J usage is TRBJ1-4; D unresolved. The V end was cut by 5 bases, the J end by 8 bases, with 12 bases between. The CDR3 sequence is 13 residues long. The germline CDR1 and CDR2 sequences are MNHEY and SVGAGI. CDR3 region: CASSNFLLEKLFF. The CDR3 bases are TGTGCCAGCAGTAATTTTTTACTGGAAAAACTGTTTTTT.

This chain links TRBV7-2 with TRBJ1-1, with D hard to call. Germline V gene lookup returns CDR1 SGHTA and CDR2 FQGNSA. There are 13 residues in the CDR3. V lost 2 bases and J lost 4, with 8 bases in between. CDR3 protein: CASSLSSGTEAFF. In nucleotides, the CDR3 is TGTGCCAGCAGCTTATCATCGGGCACTGAAGCTTTCTTT.

With respect to this clone: Within the sample, other DNA sequences also encode this same CDR3. The V and J genes are TRBV11-3 and TRBJ2-4, with D possibly TRBD1 on 6 matching bases. Germline CDR1 is SGHNT and CDR2 is YENEEA. Trimming removed 1 base at V and 0 bases at J, with 10 bases between. The CDR3 is made up of 16 amino acids. The CDR3 reads CASSLAQGLAKNIQYF. DNA of the CDR3: TGTGCCAGCAGCTTAGCCCAGGGGTTAGCCAAAAACATTCAGTACTTC. Variable domain in full (rest from reference TRBV11-3 and TRBJ2-4): EAGVVQSPRYKIIEKKQPVAFWCNPISGHNTLYWYLQNLGQGPELLIRYENEEAVDDSQLPKDRFSAERLKGVDSTLKIQPAELGDSAVYLCASSLAQGLAKNIQYFGAGTRLSVL.

V is TRBV7-2 and J is TRBJ2-6; 7 bases line up with TRBD1. Germline-derived CDR1 and CDR2 are SGHTA and FQGNSA. J lost 0 bases, V lost 7 bases, and 9 bases had no gene match. The CDR3 sequence is 17 residues long. This CDR3 is CASTPGQIISGANVLTF. For the CDR3, the DNA is TGTGCCAGCACTCCGGGACAGATAATCTCTGGGGCCAACGTCCTGACTTTC.

V and J are TRBV2 and TRBJ2-7; D might be TRBD1 (5 bases). Per germline, CDR1 SNHLY and CDR2 FYNNEI. CDR3 size: 14 residues. V was cut by 4 bases and J by 2 bases, with 12 bases left in between. The CDR3 DNA sequence: TGTGCCAGCAGTGTAGACAGATACACCTACGAGCAGTACTTC. It is translated as CASSVDRYTYEQYF.

This rearrangement joins TRBV14 to TRBJ1-1, with D unclear. Trimming removed 6 bases from V and 0 bases from J, with 23 bases in between. The CDR3 extends over 18 amino acids. Germline assignment: CDR1 SGHDN and CDR2 FVKESK. This chain's CDR3 is CASSPRSQSSLMNTEAFF. Here the CDR3 DNA reads TGTGCCAGCAGTCCAAGAAGCCAATCCTCCCTCATGAACACTGAAGCTTTCTTT.

This chain uses TRBV7-6 with TRBJ2-1; 9 nucleotides agree with TRBD2. Germline CDR1 reads SGHVS; CDR2 reads FNYEAQ. This CDR3 has 18 amino acids. V was pared by 4 bases and J by 6 bases, with 16 bases of the junction left unmatched. The CDR3 here is CASSSPAGGLPIGNEQFF. The CDR3, as DNA: TGTGCCAGCAGCTCCCCTGCGGGGGGGCTCCCTATCGGCAATGAGCAGTTCTTC.

The genes are TRBV5-8 and TRBJ2-1; 11 nucleotides match TRBD2. The CDR3 covers 20 residues. CDR1 and CDR2 (germline): SGHTS, YDEGEE. The ends lost 2 bases at V and 0 bases at J; junction bases unmatched: 13. This CDR3 reads CASSFPTSGKHPSSYNEQFF. In DNA, the CDR3 is TGTGCCAGCAGCTTTCCGACTAGCGGGAAACATCCTAGCTCCTACAATGAGCAGTTCTTC.

This chain connects TRBV19 to TRBJ2-5; the match to TRBD1 covers 8 bases. CDR1 is LNHDA and CDR2 is SQIVND in the germline V gene (reference sequence). V shed 7 bases, J shed 4 bases, and the junction held 11 bases outside the gene matches. The CDR3 loop spans 15 amino acids. Written as DNA, the CDR3 is TGTGCCAGTACCCCGACAGGGGAAGGGTTAGAGACCCAGTACTTC. It is translated as CASTPTGEGLETQYF. The variable domain in full, with the rest retrieved from reference TRBV19 and TRBJ2-5, is DGGITQSPKYLFRKEGQNVTLSCEQNLNHDAMYWYRQDPGQGLRLIYYSQIVNDFQKGDIAEGYSVSREKKESFPLTVTSAQKNPTAFYLCASTPTGEGLETQYFGPGTRLLVL.

The rearrangement links TRBV4-2 to TRBJ2-7; D is unresolved. The CDR3 runs 16 residues. V lost 3 bases and J lost 2, with 17 bases in between. The germline V gene encodes CDR1 LGHNA and CDR2 YNFKEQ. CDR3 DNA sequence: TGTGCCAGCAGCCAGACTTCAGGTGGGTCCCCCTACGAGCAGTACTTC. Its protein is CASSQTSGGSPYEQYF.

This clone turned up a few times. The chain couples TRBV29-1 to TRBJ2-2; a possible D gene is TRBD2 (6 bases). From germline, CDR1 is SQVTM and CDR2 ANQGSEA. The CDR3 extends over 13 amino acids. Between the trimmed V and J ends, which lost 7 bases and 4 bases, there was a span of 13 bases. The CDR3 sequence: CSAMGGGTGELFF. CDR3 sequence (DNA): TGCAGCGCCATGGGAGGTGGCACCGGGGAGCTGTTTTTT.